These 11 T cell receptor beta chains were all obtained from the same sample, sequenced in a study of blood T cell repertoires in COVID-19. The method was immunoSEQ multiplex PCR; TCRdb's version includes in-frame clones alone and lacks a portion of them. This sample has roughly 200,000 clones, with just under 85% found just once. The sample taken for sequencing was peripheral blood. These receptors originate from a woman between 65 and 79 years old with active or convalescent COVID-19.

In its sample, this clone was seen once. The chain joins TRBV9 to TRBJ1-1; D remains unclear. Germline V gives CDR1 SGDLS, CDR2 YYNGEE. V was clipped by 1 base and J by 5 bases, with 15 bases between them. CDR3 length: 15 residues. CDR3 sequence (DNA): TGTGCCAGCAGCGTAATTCCAGCGGCCGGGACTGAAGCTTTCTTT. This codes for CASSVIPAAGTEAFF.

V is TRBV5-1 and J is TRBJ2-5; the D gene is possibly TRBD1 (8 bases). Germline V gene lookup returns CDR1 SGHRS and CDR2 YFSETQ. The germline V and J ends were trimmed by 4 bases and 3 bases, with 19 bases remaining between them. The CDR3 runs to 16 residues. CDR3 protein: CASSPPITGGEETQYF. CDR3 nucleotides: TGCGCCAGCAGCCCCCCGATTACAGGGGGGGAAGAGACCCAGTACTTC.

The chain carries TRBV5-1 and TRBJ2-2, with 14 nucleotides matching TRBD2. Losses at the gene ends were 6 bases for V and 6 bases for J; bases not matched to a gene: 10. The CDR3 covers 17 residues. Germline lookup yields CDR1 SGHRS and CDR2 YFSETQ. The CDR3: CASTGDPGLAGAGELFF. CDR3 in DNA: TGCGCCAGCACCGGGGACCCGGGACTAGCGGGAGCCGGGGAGCTGTTTTTT. The whole variable domain, remainder taken from reference TRBV5-1 and TRBJ2-2, is KAGVTQTPRYLIKTRGQQVTLSCSPISGHRSVSWYQQTPGQGLQFLFEYFSETQRNKGNFPGRFSGRQFSNSRSEMNVSTLELGDSALYLCASTGDPGLAGAGELFFGEGSRLTVL.

This rearrangement joins TRBV6-1 to TRBJ1-4, with TRBD1 matching 8 bases. The CDR3 loop spans 15 amino acids. V was clipped by 3 bases and J by 10 bases; unmatched bases: 10. Germline CDR1 is MNHNS and CDR2 is SASEGT. As DNA, the CDR3 is TGTGCCAGCAGTGATTTGGGCCAGGGGGCAGGAAAACTGTTTTTT. It specifies CASSDLGQGAGKLFF.

This clone was seen more than once but under ten times. The chain employs TRBV4-1 and TRBJ2-2; D gene uncertain. The CDR3 extends over 14 amino acids. Germline lookup yields CDR1 MGHRA and CDR2 YSYEKL. The ends were cut back, 0 bases at V and 4 bases at J, with 6 bases in the middle. This CDR3 is CASSQDRVTGELFF. The DNA of the CDR3 is TGCGCCAGCAGCCAAGATCGAGTCACCGGGGAGCTGTTTTTT.

The V gene is TRBV6-6, the J gene TRBJ1-1; D is undetermined. The CDR3 is 16 residues long. CDR1 is MNHNY, CDR2 SVGAGI, per germline (reference sequence). Trimming removed 5 bases at V and 4 bases at J, with 20 bases between. Written as DNA, the CDR3 is TGTGCCAGCAGTCCGATAGGGAGGGAGGGCCGCACTGAAGCTTTCTTT. Amino acids: CASSPIGREGRTEAFF.

The J gene is TRBJ1-4, the V gene TRBV19; possible D gene TRBD1, 5 bases. CDR1 and CDR2 (germline): LNHDA, SQIVND (reference sequence). This CDR3 is built from 17 residues. With 0 bases removed from V and 0 bases from J, the gap between germline ends came to 11 bases. The CDR3 is CASSIDAATATNEKLFF. CDR3 coding DNA: TGTGCCAGTAGTATAGATGCAGCGACAGCAACTAATGAAAAACTGTTTTTT.

The chain is built from TRBV6-5 and TRBJ1-1, with D hard to call. V dropped 7 bases and J dropped 1 base, with 10 bases sitting between them. This CDR3 spans 13 amino acids. Germline CDR1 MNHEY, CDR2 SVGAGI. The CDR3 protein is CASTPGWNTEAFF. The DNA for the CDR3 is TGTGCCAGCACCCCGGGTTGGAACACTGAAGCTTTCTTT.

Here the CDR3 reads CASSPPIRDRGSYGYTF. Here the CDR3 DNA reads TGTGCCAGCAGTCCTCCAATTCGAGACAGGGGTAGTTATGGCTACACCTTC. The chain couples TRBV6-6 to TRBJ1-2; 8 bases line up with TRBD1. Germline CDR1 is MNHNY and CDR2 is SVGAGI (reference sequence). The ends lost 5 bases at V and 5 bases at J; junction bases unmatched: 16. This CDR3 contains 17 residues.

This sequence joins TRBV19 and TRBJ2-1; a weak D match, TRBD2 (5 bases). Germline V gene lookup returns CDR1 LNHDA and CDR2 SQIVND (reference sequence). The CDR3 spans 17 residues. Trimming took off 0 bases at V and 1 base at J, with 13 bases between the two ends. CDR3 sequence reads: CASSIDLKLVSYNEQFF. The DNA of the CDR3 is TGTGCCAGTAGTATAGATTTGAAACTAGTTTCCTACAATGAGCAGTTCTTC. The full variable domain, its missing parts supplied by reference TRBV19 and TRBJ2-1, is DGGITQSPKYLFRKEGQNVTLSCEQNLNHDAMYWYRQDPGQGLRLIYYSQIVNDFQKGDIAEGYSVSREKKESFPLTVTSAQKNPTAFYLCASSIDLKLVSYNEQFFGPGTRLTVL.

The CDR3 loop reads CASSSRGAGQGRTEAFF. In DNA form, the CDR3 reads TGTGCCAGCAGCTCCAGAGGTGCCGGACAGGGGAGGACTGAAGCTTTCTTT. The chain couples TRBV7-9 to TRBJ1-1, with TRBD1 matching over 9 bases. CDR1 is SEHNR, CDR2 FQNEAQ, per germline (reference sequence). This CDR3 region has 17 residues. Trimming cost V 4 bases and J 5 bases; bases outside gene matches: 14. Based on the CDR3 plus reference TRBV7-9 and TRBJ1-1, the full variable domain is DTGVSQNPRHKITKRGQNVTFRCDPISEHNRLYWYRQTLGQGPEFLTYFQNEAQLEKSRLLSDRFSAERPKGSFSTLEIQRTEQGDSAMYLCASSSRGAGQGRTEAFFGQGTRLTVV.